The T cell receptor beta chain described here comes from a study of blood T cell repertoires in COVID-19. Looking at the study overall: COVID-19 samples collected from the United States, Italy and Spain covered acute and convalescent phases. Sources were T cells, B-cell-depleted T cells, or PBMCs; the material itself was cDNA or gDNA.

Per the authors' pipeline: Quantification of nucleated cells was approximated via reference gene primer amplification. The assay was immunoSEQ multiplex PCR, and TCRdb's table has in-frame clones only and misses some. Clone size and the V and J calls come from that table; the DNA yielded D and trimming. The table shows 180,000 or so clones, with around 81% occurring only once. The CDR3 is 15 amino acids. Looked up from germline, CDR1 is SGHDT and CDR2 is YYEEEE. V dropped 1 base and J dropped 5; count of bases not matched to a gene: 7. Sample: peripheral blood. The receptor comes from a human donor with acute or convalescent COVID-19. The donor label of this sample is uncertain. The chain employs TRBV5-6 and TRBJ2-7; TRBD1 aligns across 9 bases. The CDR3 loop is CASSLSGTGSHEQYF. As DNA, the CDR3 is TGTGCCAGCAGCTTGTCCGGGACAGGGAGCCACGAGCAGTACTTC. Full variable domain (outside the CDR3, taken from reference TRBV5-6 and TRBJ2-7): DAGVTQSPTHLIKTRGQQVTLRCSPKSGHDTVSWYQQALGQGPQFIFQYYEEEERQRGNFPDRFSGHQFPNYSSELNVNALLLGDSALYLCASSLSGTGSHEQYFGPGTRLTVT.